The 19 T cell receptor beta chains reported below all come from one sample, sequenced in a study of blood T cells in healthy people across ages. The authors ran a second PCR of roughly 6 to 12 cycles using a sample-barcoded 5' primer and a J-beta primer mix. One entry per CDR3 protein results from TCRdb running MiXCR on the 5' RACE reads. In the table there are 1.5 million to 1.9 million distinct CDR3 sequences, under 55% of which are singletons. Sequenced input: blood. These receptors came from a woman under 30 in good health.

A few counts support this clonotype. V usage is TRBV12-3 or TRBV12-4 and J usage is TRBJ2-1; 8 nucleotides match TRBD2. Trimming at V came to 3 bases and at J to 4 bases, leaving 17 bases not matched to a gene. The CDR3 length is 19 residues. The CDR3 loop is CASSFQHSWSAGVYNEQFF. CDR3 DNA sequence: TGTGCCAGCAGTTTTCAGCATTCCTGGTCAGCGGGAGTGTACAATGAGCAGTTCTTC.

This clonotype has more than one count but fewer than ten. This rearrangement joins TRBV7-3 to TRBJ2-1, with 13 bases identical to TRBD2. Germline V gene lookup returns CDR1 SGHTA and CDR2 FQGTGA. The ends lost 5 bases at V and 5 bases at J; junction bases unmatched: 6. CDR3 length: 16 residues. This CDR3 is CASSQGTSGMNNEQFF. Here the CDR3 DNA reads TGTGCCAGCAGCCAGGGGACTAGCGGGATGAACAATGAGCAGTTCTTC.

In regard to this clonotype: A junction boundary mismatches the germline segment, possibly from a read error. The chain recombines TRBV11-2 with TRBJ2-1, with no clear D. The germline V gene has CDR1 SGHAT and CDR2 FQNNGV. The CDR3 contains 15 residues. The CDR3 spells CAGSLGPLSYNEQFF. The CDR3 DNA sequence: TGTGCCGGCAGCCTCGGACCCCTCTCCTACAATGAGCAGTTCTTC.

The chain recombines TRBV5-1 with TRBJ2-3, with D perhaps TRBD1 (6 bases). The CDR3 runs to 18 residues. The V and J ends lost 7 bases and 6 bases respectively, with 30 bases between them. Germline CDR1 and CDR2: SGHRS and YFSETQ. CDR3 coding DNA: TGCGCCAGCTCCTCGGTACAGGGTCCACCGAGTATACAGGATACGCAGTATTTT. Translation gives CASSSVQGPPSIQDTQYF.

The rearrangement links TRBV2 to TRBJ2-1; D is perhaps TRBD1 (6 bases). The CDR3 runs 13 residues. Germline lookup yields CDR1 SNHLY and CDR2 FYNNEI. V lost 6 bases and J 9 bases, leaving 15 bases between the germline ends. This chain's CDR3 is CASRPDSGGEQFF. CDR3 nucleotides: TGTGCCAGCAGGCCGGACAGTGGGGGTGAGCAGTTCTTC. The complete variable domain, with remaining parts taken from reference TRBV2 and TRBJ2-1, reads EPEVTQTPSHQVTQMGQEVILRCVPISNHLYFYWYRQILGQKVEFLVSFYNNEISEKSEIFDDQFSVERPDGSNFTLKIRSTKLEDSAMYFCASRPDSGGEQFFGPGTRLTVL.

The chain combines TRBV5-1 with TRBJ2-4, with D uncertain. CDR1 is SGHRS, CDR2 YFSETQ, per germline. V was clipped by 3 bases and J by 5 bases, with 21 bases between them. The CDR3 totals 17 residues. CDR3 nucleotide sequence: TGCGCCAGCAGCTCCACGACCGGACCGGACCCCCAAAACATTCAGTACTTC. Its protein is CASSSTTGPDPQNIQYF. The variable domain in full, with the rest retrieved from reference TRBV5-1 and TRBJ2-4, is KAGVTQTPRYLIKTRGQQVTLSCSPISGHRSVSWYQQTPGQGLQFLFEYFSETQRNKGNFPGRFSGRQFSNSRSEMNVSTLELGDSALYLCASSSTTGPDPQNIQYFGAGTRLSVL.

V gene TRBV28 combines with J gene TRBJ2-4, with TRBD2 identical over 8 bases. V gave up 6 bases and J gave up 13 bases; unmatched junction bases: 11. This CDR3 has 13 amino acids. Germline CDR1 is MDHEN and CDR2 is SYDVKM. CDR3 sequence: CASRAGAGNEQYF. The CDR3 nucleotides are TGTGCCAGCAGAGCGGGAGCGGGGAATGAGCAGTACTTC. The whole variable domain, filled in from reference TRBV28 and TRBJ2-4, reads DVKVTQSSRYLVKRTGEKVFLECVQDMDHENMFWYRQDPGLGLRLIYFSYDVKMKEKGDIPEGYSVSREKKERFSLILESASTNQTSMYLCASRAGAGNEQYFGAGTRLSVL.

This clonotype was seen more than once but under ten times. The rearrangement links TRBV10-3 to TRBJ2-7, with a possible D match to TRBD2 (5 bases). Germline V gene sequence: CDR1 ENHRY, CDR2 SYGVKD. V lost 3 bases and J lost 4, with 19 bases in between. The CDR3 loop spans 16 amino acids. The CDR3 region is CAISETARGLFYEQYF. Written as DNA, the CDR3 is TGTGCCATCAGTGAAACCGCAAGAGGGCTGTTTTACGAGCAGTACTTC.

V is TRBV10-3 and J is TRBJ1-1; 8 bases line up with TRBD1. Germline lookup yields CDR1 ENHRY and CDR2 SYGVKD. The CDR3 totals 14 residues. Unmatched junction bases numbered 0, after V lost 2 bases and J lost 1 base. CDR3 region: CAISEDRGNTEAFF. The CDR3 coding sequence is TGTGCCATCAGTGAGGACAGGGGGAACACTGAAGCTTTCTTT.

The J gene is TRBJ2-2, the V gene TRBV9, with D maybe TRBD2 (5 bases). CDR1 is SGDLS and CDR2 is YYNGEE in the germline V gene. The CDR3 sequence is 12 residues long. The germline V and J ends were trimmed by 7 bases and 5 bases, with 9 bases remaining between them. In DNA form, the CDR3 reads TGTGCCAGCGGGAGACCGACCGGGGAGCTGTTTTTT. The encoded protein is CASGRPTGELFF.

The chain couples TRBV12-3 or TRBV12-4 to TRBJ1-5, with 7 bases matching TRBD1. Trimming cost V 6 bases and J 4 bases; bases outside gene matches: 9. The length of the CDR3 is 15 residues. DNA of the CDR3: TGTGCCAGCAGCAGGACAGGAACGCGTAATCAGCCCCAGCATTTT. It encodes CASSRTGTRNQPQHF.

V is TRBV4-3 and J is TRBJ1-3; D gene ambiguous. V was clipped by 0 bases and J by 4 bases, with 13 bases between them. Germline-derived CDR1 and CDR2 are LGHNA and YSLEER. The CDR3 covers 16 residues. This chain's CDR3 is CASSQDPRRTGNTIYF. The DNA of the CDR3 is TGCGCCAGCAGCCAAGATCCCCGGCGGACCGGAAACACCATATATTTT.

The chain joins TRBV29-1 to TRBJ2-5, with D hard to call. This CDR3 spans 12 amino acids. Trimming pared 7 bases from V and 4 bases from J, leaving 13 bases between. Germline loops: CDR1 SQVTM, CDR2 ANQGSEA. The CDR3 protein is CSARTDRETQYF. The CDR3 coding sequence is TGCAGCGCACGGACGGACCGAGAGACCCAGTACTTC. Variable domain in full (rest from reference TRBV29-1 and TRBJ2-5): SAVISQKPSRDICQRGTSLTIQCQVDSQVTMMFWYRQQPGQSLTLIATANQGSEATYESGFVIDKFPISRPNLTFSTLTVSNMSPEDSSIYLCSARTDRETQYFGPGTRLLVL.

This clonotype was observed a few times. At one end the junction does not follow the germline gene, possibly because of a read error. This sequence joins TRBV4-2 and TRBJ2-3; the D is unclear. This CDR3 has 16 residues. Germline values: CDR1 LGHNA, CDR2 YNFKEQ. The CDR3: CASSQDLDSGTDTQYF. CDR3 bases: TGCGCCAGCAGCCAAGATCTAGACTCTGGCACAGATACGCAGTATTTT.

The table lists this clonotype with a count of one. This chain uses TRBV7-9 with TRBJ2-2; D perhaps matches TRBD2 (5 bases). The CDR3 length is 15 residues. Germline CDR1 reads SEHNR; CDR2 reads FQNEAQ (reference sequence). V gave up 4 bases and J gave up 3 bases, with 12 bases separating them. The CDR3 loop reads CASSYETIHTGELFF. The CDR3 DNA follows: TGTGCCAGCAGCTACGAGACTATTCACACCGGGGAGCTGTTTTTT. Full variable domain (missing parts from reference TRBV7-9 and TRBJ2-2): DTGVSQNPRHKITKRGQNVTFRCDPISEHNRLYWYRQTLGQGPEFLTYFQNEAQLEKSRLLSDRFSAERPKGSFSTLEIQRTEQGDSAMYLCASSYETIHTGELFFGEGSRLTVL.

The CDR3 sequence is CASSYSGGRALYLTDTQYF. The CDR3 region has the DNA TGTGCCAGCAGTTACTCTGGCGGGAGGGCACTTTACCTCACAGATACGCAGTATTTT. V usage is TRBV6-5 and J usage is TRBJ2-3; 9 bases line up with TRBD2. Unmatched junction bases numbered 12, after V lost 0 bases and J lost 2 bases. The CDR3 has 19 residues. The V gene's germline CDR1 is MNHEY and CDR2 SVGAGI.

The chain combines TRBV4-1 with TRBJ2-2; D may be TRBD2 (6 bases). The V gene lost 4 bases and the J gene lost 3 bases, with 21 bases spanning the gap. The germline V gene encodes CDR1 MGHRA and CDR2 YSYEKL. The CDR3 has 18 amino acids. The CDR3, as DNA: TGCGCCAGCAGCCTCCGGGGTAGCGGTTTGGGTGACACCGGGGAGCTGTTTTTT. Translating it yields CASSLRGSGLGDTGELFF.

In this sample, this clonotype turned up a few times. This chain connects TRBV18 to TRBJ2-3, with D unclear. The ends were cut back, 6 bases at V and 4 bases at J, with 11 bases in the middle. The CDR3 is made up of 13 amino acids. Germline V gene data show CDR1 as KGHSH and CDR2 as LQKENI. CDR3 loop: CASSSTIPDTQYF. The DNA of the CDR3 is TGTGCCAGCTCTTCGACCATACCAGATACGCAGTATTTT. The entire variable domain, with the rest obtained from reference TRBV18 and TRBJ2-3, is as follows: NAGVMQNPRHLVRRRGQEARLRCSPMKGHSHVYWYRQLPEEGLKFMVYLQKENIIDESGMPKERFSAEFPKEGPSILRIQQVVRGDSAAYFCASSSTIPDTQYFGPGTRLTVL.

This chain uses TRBV28 with TRBJ1-2; TRBD1 might be the D (5 bases). In germline, CDR1 is MDHEN, CDR2 SYDVKM. The CDR3 is 15 amino acids. The V gene lost 5 bases and the J gene lost 3 bases, with 16 bases spanning the gap. The chain's CDR3 is CASSARGRRDYGYTF. The CDR3 DNA is TGTGCCAGCAGTGCTCGGGGGAGGAGAGACTATGGCTACACCTTC.